These T cell receptor beta chains were read from a single sample in a study of blood T cell repertoires in COVID-19. TCRdb's table, derived via immunoSEQ multiplex PCR, lists solely in-frame clones and lacks some. The sample shows about 54,000 clones, roughly 87% of them seen only once. The sequencing sample was made of peripheral blood. The receptor set was obtained from a middle-aged man with COVID-19, enrolled during active disease. Both conserved end residues are part of each CDR3. A D gene is named only where the DNA matches it firmly. A clone size is listed for some rows: how often the clone was seen (once, few, many), or a class if it is expanded.

j_call	v_call	clone_size	d_call	cdr3_nt	cdr3_aa
TRBJ2-1	TRBV28	.	.	TGTGCCAGTTCAGGGACACCCCTATACAATGAGCAGTTCTTC	CASSGTPLYNEQFF
TRBJ1-6	TRBV10-3	few	.	TGTGCCATCAGTGAGCCCACCACAGGGTGGACTTCACCCCTCCACTTT	CAISEPTTGWTSPLHF
TRBJ1-1	TRBV24-1	.	.	TGTGCCACCAGTGAAACAGGAAGAGGCACTGAAGCTTTCTTT	CATSETGRGTEAFF
TRBJ2-3	TRBV19	.	TRBD1	TGTGCCAGTAGTATGGGGACAGGGCTTGGCACAGATACGCAGTATTTT	CASSMGTGLGTDTQYF
TRBJ2-7	TRBV30	.	.	TGTGCCTGGACGCGACTAGTTGGCGAGCAGTACTTC	CAWTRLVGEQYF
TRBJ2-1	TRBV13	.	TRBD2	TGTGCCAGCAGCTTCCGGGGCGGGGGTGAGAATGAGCAGTTCTTC	CASSFRGGGENEQFF
TRBJ1-4	TRBV6-5	.	.	TGTGCCAGCAGCCTCGGGGTGGTTGGTGAAAAACTGTTTTTT	CASSLGVVGEKLFF
TRBJ2-2	TRBV5-1	few	.	TGCGCCAGCAGCTTACGGCCTCGGGTGGACACCGGGGAGCTGTTTTTT	CASSLRPRVDTGELFF
TRBJ1-4	TRBV19	.	.	TGTGCCAGTAGTGCTCAGGTTAATGAAAAACTGTTTTTT	CASSAQVNEKLFF
TRBJ2-3	TRBV10-3	.	TRBD2	TGTGCCATCAGTCCACTAGCGGGGCCCACAGATACGCAGTATTTT	CAISPLAGPTDTQYF
TRBJ2-3	TRBV12-3/TRBV12-4	.	TRBD2	TGTGCCAGCACCTATAGCGGGGATACGCAGTATTTT	CASTYSGDTQYF
TRBJ1-5	TRBV30	.	.	TGTGCCTGGAGATCGGGGATAGGTCAGCCCCAGCATTTT	CAWRSGIGQPQHF
TRBJ1-6	TRBV27	.	.	TGTGCCAGCAGTTCCCGCGGAGTATATAATTCACCCCTCCACTTT	CASSSRGVYNSPLHF
TRBJ2-7	TRBV5-6	.	TRBD2	TGTGCCAGCAGCTTGACAGGGACTAGCTACCACGAGCAGTACTTC	CASSLTGTSYHEQYF
TRBJ1-2	TRBV4-1	.	.	TGCGCCAGCAGCCAGGTACAGGGCACCCCCCTCGGCTACACCTTC	CASSQVQGTPLGYTF
TRBJ2-5	TRBV19	.	.	TGTGCCAGTTCTTCTGGTCCATGGAGCACCAAAGAGACCCAGTACTTC	CASSSGPWSTKETQYF
TRBJ2-3	TRBV13	.	TRBD1	TGTGCCAGCAGCTTCCACGGGACAGGGCCGATCACAGATACGCAGTATTTT	CASSFHGTGPITDTQYF
TRBJ2-3	TRBV2	.	.	TGTGCCAGCAGTGCCGAGGGCACAGATACGCAGTATTTT	CASSAEGTDTQYF
TRBJ1-1	TRBV7-3	.	.	TGTGCCAGCAGCTGGGACACAAACACTGAAGCTTTCTTT	CASSWDTNTEAFF
TRBJ2-3	TRBV5-1	.	.	TGCGCCAGCAGCCGCGAGGGGAGGTACACAGATACGCAGTATTTT	CASSREGRYTDTQYF
TRBJ2-2	TRBV2	.	.	TGTGCCAGCAGTGAAGCTAGGGCAGGGGTCACCGGGGAGCTGTTTTTT	CASSEARAGVTGELFF
TRBJ1-5	TRBV4-1	.	.	TGCGCCAGCAGCCAAGATGGCGGGTCCAGTCAGCCCCAGCATTTT	CASSQDGGSSQPQHF
TRBJ1-1	TRBV7-8	.	.	TGTGCCAGCGGCGCGGCCCAGAACACTGAAGCTTTCTTT	CASGAAQNTEAFF
TRBJ1-2	TRBV6-6	.	TRBD1	TGTGCCAGCAGTTACTCGACAGGGGAGGGCTACACCTTC	CASSYSTGEGYTF
TRBJ2-7	TRBV28	.	TRBD1	TGTGCCAGCAGTTTAGGTTTAGGGGGCCGTAACGAGCAGTACTTC	CASSLGLGGRNEQYF
TRBJ2-1	TRBV9	.	.	TGTGCCAGCAGCGAATTCAATGACTTCTCCTACAATGAGCAGTTCTTC	CASSEFNDFSYNEQFF
TRBJ2-5	TRBV5-1	.	TRBD2	TGCGCCAGCAGCACAGGACTAGCGGGGGGGCAAGAGACCCAGTACTTC	CASSTGLAGGQETQYF
TRBJ2-5	TRBV9	.	TRBD2	TGTGCCAGCAGCGTAGATAAGCGGGGCCTACAAGAGACCCAGTACTTC	CASSVDKRGLQETQYF
TRBJ1-1	TRBV20-1	.	.	TGCAGTGCTAGTCAAACTTCCGGGTTTGAGGCTTTCTTT	CSASQTSGFEAFF